This TCR beta chain derives from a study of blood T cells in healthy people across ages. Whole-study findings and limits: No conclusive comparison of naive versus antigen-experienced cells was possible with unsorted PBMCs.

The germline CDR1 and CDR2 sequences are SGHRS and YFSETQ. This CDR3 contains 14 residues. V lost 4 bases to trimming and J lost 4 bases, with 13 bases between them. This clonotype was counted a few times. No antigen is known for it. Extraction yielded at least 6 micrograms of total RNA per sample. With a J-beta primer mix and a sample-barcoded 5' primer, a second PCR ran about 7 to 12 cycles. Each sample yielded at least 2.5 million CDR3-containing paired-end reads. TCRdb re-derived calls from the 5' RACE reads in MiXCR, one entry per CDR3 protein. The sample records 780,000 or so distinct CDR3 sequences, roughly 50% being singletons.

This TCR came from a man in his forties or fifties in good health. This chain connects TRBV5-1 to TRBJ2-3; D unclear. The sequenced sample was blood. The CDR3 reads CASSKERVPDTQYF. The DNA of the CDR3 is TGCGCCAGCAGCAAGGAAAGGGTCCCAGATACGCAGTATTTT.